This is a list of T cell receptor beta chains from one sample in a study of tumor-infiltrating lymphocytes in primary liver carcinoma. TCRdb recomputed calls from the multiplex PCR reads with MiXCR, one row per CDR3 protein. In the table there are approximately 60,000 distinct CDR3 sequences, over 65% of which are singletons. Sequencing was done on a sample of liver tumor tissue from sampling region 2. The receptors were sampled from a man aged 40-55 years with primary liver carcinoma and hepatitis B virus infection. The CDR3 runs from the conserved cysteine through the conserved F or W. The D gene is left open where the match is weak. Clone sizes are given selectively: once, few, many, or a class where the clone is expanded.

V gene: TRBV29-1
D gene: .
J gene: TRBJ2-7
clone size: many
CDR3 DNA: TGCAGCGTTTTGGGGATTACTTTCTACGAGCAGTACTTC
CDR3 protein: CSVLGITFYEQYF

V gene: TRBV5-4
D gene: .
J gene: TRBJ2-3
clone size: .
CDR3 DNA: TGTGCCAGCAGTTTGCTCGCGGAAGGGCCCACAGATACGCAGTATTTT
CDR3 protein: CASSLLAEGPTDTQYF

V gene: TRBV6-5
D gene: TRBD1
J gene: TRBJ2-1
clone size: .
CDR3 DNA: TGTGCCAGCAGTTACGGGACAGGGGCGTCCAATGAGCAGTTCTTC
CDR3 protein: CASSYGTGASNEQFF

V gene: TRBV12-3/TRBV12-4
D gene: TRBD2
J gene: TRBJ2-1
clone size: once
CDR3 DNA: TGTGCCAGCATAACTAGCGGAGGGTACAATGAGCAGTTCTTC
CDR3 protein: CASITSGGYNEQFF

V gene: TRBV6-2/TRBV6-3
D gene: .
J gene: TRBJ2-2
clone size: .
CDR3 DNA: TGTGCCTGCAGTTTCCGGGACCCCACCAGGGAGCTGTTTTTT
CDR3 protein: CACSFRDPTRELFF

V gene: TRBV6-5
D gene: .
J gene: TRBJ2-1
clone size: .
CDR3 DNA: TGTGCCGACAGTTACTCGGGCACCGGTACCTACAATGAGCAGTTCTTC
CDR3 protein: CADSYSGTGTYNEQFF

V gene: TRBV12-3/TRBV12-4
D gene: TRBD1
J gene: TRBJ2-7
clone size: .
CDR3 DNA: TGTGCCAGCAGTTTAGCTACAGGGGTTAAGTACGAGCAGTACTTC
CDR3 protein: CASSLATGVKYEQYF

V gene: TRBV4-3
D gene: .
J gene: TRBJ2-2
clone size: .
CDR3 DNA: TGCGCCAGCAGCCAGAGATCGAACACCCGGGAGCTGTTTTTT
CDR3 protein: CASSQRSNTRELFF

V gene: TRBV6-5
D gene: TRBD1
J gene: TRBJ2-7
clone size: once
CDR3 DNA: TGTACCAGCCCCTCCTGGACAGGGTATAACAAGCAGTACTTC
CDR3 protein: CTSPSWTGYNKQYF

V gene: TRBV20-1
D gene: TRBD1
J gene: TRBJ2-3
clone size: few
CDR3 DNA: TGCAGTGCTCCGAGCGACGGGACAGGAGGCACAGATACGCAGTATTTT
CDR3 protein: CSAPSDGTGGTDTQYF

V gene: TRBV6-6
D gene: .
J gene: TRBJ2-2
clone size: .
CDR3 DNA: TGTGCCAGTAGTCATGGGGCCGGGGAGCTGTTTTTT
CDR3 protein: CASSHGAGELFF

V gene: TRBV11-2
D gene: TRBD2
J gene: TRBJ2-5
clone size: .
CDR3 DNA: TGTGCCACCAGTCAAACCCCTGGCGGGGGGAAAGAGACCCAATACTTC
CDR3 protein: CATSQTPGGGKETQYF

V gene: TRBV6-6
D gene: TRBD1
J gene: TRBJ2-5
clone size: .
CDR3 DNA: TGTGCCAGCACCCAGGGGGCGAAGACCCAGTACTTC
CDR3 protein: CASTQGAKTQYF

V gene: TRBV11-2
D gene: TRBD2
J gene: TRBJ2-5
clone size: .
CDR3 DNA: TGTGTCAGCAGCCAAAGTCCTGGCGGGGGGAAGGAGACCCAATACTTC
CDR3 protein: CVSSQSPGGGKETQYF

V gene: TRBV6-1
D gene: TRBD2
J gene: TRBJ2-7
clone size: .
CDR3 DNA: TGTGCCAGCAATACCGGGACTAGCGGCTCCTACGAGCAATACTTC
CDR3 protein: CASNTGTSGSYEQYF

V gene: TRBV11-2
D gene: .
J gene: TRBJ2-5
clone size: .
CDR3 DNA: TGTGCCAGCATCTCAGCCACGGAACAAGAAGAGACCCAGTACTTC
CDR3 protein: CASISATEQEETQYF

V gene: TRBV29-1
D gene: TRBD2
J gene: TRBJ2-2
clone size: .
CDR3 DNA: TGCAGCCTTGGGACTAGCGCGGCGAACTCCGGGGAGCTGTTTTTT
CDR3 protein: CSLGTSAANSGELFF

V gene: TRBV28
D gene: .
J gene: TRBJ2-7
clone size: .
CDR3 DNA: TGTGCCAGCAGTTTATGGGGCGGGAACATGGTCGAGCAGTACTTC
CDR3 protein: CASSLWGGNMVEQYF

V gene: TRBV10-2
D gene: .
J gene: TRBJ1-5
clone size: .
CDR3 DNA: TGCGCCAGCAGTGTCAGGGTGCTCTATGAGCCCCAGCATTTT
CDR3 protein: CASSVRVLYEPQHF

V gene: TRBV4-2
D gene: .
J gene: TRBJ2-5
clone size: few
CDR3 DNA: TGCGCCAGCAGCCAAGACGGGATAGGGGGCCAAGAGACCCAGTACTTC
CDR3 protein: CASSQDGIGGQETQYF

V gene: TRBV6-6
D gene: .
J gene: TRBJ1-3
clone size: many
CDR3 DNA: TGTGCCAGCAGTTACTCGTCCCGCTCTGGAAACACCATATATTTT
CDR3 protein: CASSYSSRSGNTIYF

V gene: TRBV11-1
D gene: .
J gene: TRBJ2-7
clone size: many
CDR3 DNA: TGTGCCAGCAGGGAAGACAGTGGGGACAAGCAGTACTTC
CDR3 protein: CASREDSGDKQYF

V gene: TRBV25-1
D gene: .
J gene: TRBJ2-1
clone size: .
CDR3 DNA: TGTGCCAGCAGCTCTAAGCGGGTAACCTACAATGAGGAGTTCTTC
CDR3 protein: CASSSKRVTYNEEFF

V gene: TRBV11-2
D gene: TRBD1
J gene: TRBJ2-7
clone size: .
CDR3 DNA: TGTGCCAGCAGCCTGTCAGGGGGCCTCTACGAGGAGTACTTC
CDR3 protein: CASSLSGGLYEEYF

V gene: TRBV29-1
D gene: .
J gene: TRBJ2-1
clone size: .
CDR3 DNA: TGCAGCGGGGACTCGGAAAGTGAGCAGTTCTTC
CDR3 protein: CSGDSESEQFF

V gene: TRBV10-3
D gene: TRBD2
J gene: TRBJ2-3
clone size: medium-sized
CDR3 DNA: TGTGCCATCAGTGAACCCCTCCGACTAGCGGGAACCACAGATACGCAGTATTTT
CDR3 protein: CAISEPLRLAGTTDTQYF

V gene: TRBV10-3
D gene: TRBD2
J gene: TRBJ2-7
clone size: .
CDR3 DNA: TGTGCCATCACTAAACGATCGGGACTAGCGGGAGGGTTCCCTTACGAGCAGTACTTC
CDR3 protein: CAITKRSGLAGGFPYEQYF

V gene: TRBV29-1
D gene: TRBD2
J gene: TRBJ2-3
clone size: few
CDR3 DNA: TGCAGCGCACCCGGGACAAGCGGGAGGGTTATCGATACGCAGTATTTT
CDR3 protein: CSAPGTSGRVIDTQYF